Listed below are T cell receptor beta chains from one sample, sequenced in a study of blood T cell repertoires in COVID-19. Using immunoSEQ multiplex PCR, the repertoire was profiled, and TCRdb retains in-frame clones only, with some absent. The sample shows roughly 150,000 clones, approximately 80% of them seen only once. Input material: peripheral blood. All receptors come from a woman aged 80 or older with COVID-19, enrolled during active disease. The CDR3 runs from the conserved cysteine through the conserved F or W. A D gene is named only where the DNA matches it firmly. Part of the rows lack a size; the others show once, few, many or a class for expanded clones.

D: TRBD1; size: NA; V: TRBV10-3; J: TRBJ1-2; CDR3: CAISETGENYGYTF; DNA: TGTGCCATCAGTGAGACAGGGGAGAACTATGGCTACACCTTC
D: TRBD1; size: NA; V: TRBV25-1; J: TRBJ2-1; CDR3: CASSLTGVDEQFF; DNA: TGTGCCAGCAGTCTGACAGGGGTTGATGAGCAGTTCTTC
D: NA; size: few; V: TRBV3-1/TRBV3-2; J: TRBJ2-2; CDR3: CASSATAGTGELFF; DNA: TGTGCCAGCAGTGCGACAGCGGGCACCGGGGAGCTGTTTTTT
D: TRBD1; size: NA; V: TRBV3-1/TRBV3-2; J: TRBJ1-3; CDR3: CASSPHGGGLGNTIYF; DNA: TGTGCCAGCAGCCCCCACGGAGGGGGCCTGGGAAACACCATATATTTT
D: TRBD2; size: NA; V: TRBV5-4; J: TRBJ2-1; CDR3: CASSLASTSGNEQFF; DNA: TGTGCCAGCAGCTTGGCCTCCACTAGCGGGAATGAGCAGTTCTTC
D: TRBD2; size: NA; V: TRBV3-1/TRBV3-2; J: TRBJ2-5; CDR3: CASSQITGLAGTQYF; DNA: TGTGCCAGCAGCCAAATCACGGGACTAGCCGGGACCCAGTACTTC
D: TRBD1; size: once; V: TRBV5-1; J: TRBJ1-1; CDR3: CASSSRGPGTEAFF; DNA: TGCGCCAGCAGCTCCAGGGGGCCGGGGACTGAAGCTTTCTTT
D: TRBD2; size: NA; V: TRBV9; J: TRBJ2-2; CDR3: CASSVAFGISGRGNTGELFF; DNA: TGTGCCAGCAGCGTAGCTTTTGGAATTAGCGGGAGAGGAAACACCGGGGAGCTGTTTTTT
D: NA; size: NA; V: TRBV19; J: TRBJ1-4; CDR3: CASRSLGDNEKLFF; DNA: TGTGCCAGTAGGAGTCTTGGAGATAATGAAAAACTGTTTTTT
D: NA; size: NA; V: TRBV7-3; J: TRBJ1-6; CDR3: CASSLQVDSPLHF; DNA: TGTGCCAGCAGCTTACAGGTGGATTCACCCCTCCACTTT
D: TRBD2; size: NA; V: TRBV5-4; J: TRBJ2-7; CDR3: CASSPWTSGYEQYF; DNA: TGTGCCAGCAGCCCCTGGACTAGCGGCTACGAGCAGTACTTC
D: NA; size: NA; V: TRBV27; J: TRBJ2-7; CDR3: CASSLSGPGYYEQYF; DNA: TGTGCCAGCAGTTTATCCGGGCCGGGATACTACGAGCAGTACTTC
D: NA; size: NA; V: TRBV5-6; J: TRBJ2-7; CDR3: CASSFMASLTYEQYF; DNA: TGTGCCAGCAGCTTCATGGCTAGCCTAACCTACGAGCAGTACTTC
D: TRBD2; size: NA; V: TRBV28; J: TRBJ2-1; CDR3: CASRETSGRSYNEQFF; DNA: TGTGCCAGCAGAGAGACTAGCGGGCGCTCCTACAATGAGCAGTTCTTC
D: NA; size: NA; V: TRBV29-1; J: TRBJ2-5; CDR3: CSVEAGGAGGTQYF; DNA: TGCAGCGTCGAAGCTGGGGGGGCCGGTGGGACCCAGTACTTC
D: TRBD2; size: NA; V: TRBV7-2; J: TRBJ2-1; CDR3: CASSSSDYLAGGGNEQFF; DNA: TGTGCCAGCAGCTCCTCAGACTACCTAGCGGGAGGTGGCAATGAGCAGTTCTTC
D: TRBD2; size: NA; V: TRBV23-1; J: TRBJ2-1; CDR3: CASSQSGTSGRRNEQFF; DNA: TGCGCCAGCAGTCAATCCGGGACTAGCGGGAGACGAAATGAGCAGTTCTTC
D: TRBD1; size: NA; V: TRBV27; J: TRBJ1-4; CDR3: CASSLNAPDRAGGNEKLFF; DNA: TGTGCCAGCAGTTTGAATGCCCCAGACAGGGCGGGCGGTAATGAAAAACTGTTTTTT
D: NA; size: NA; V: TRBV5-1; J: TRBJ1-4; CDR3: CASSPGRGTGSEKLFF; DNA: TGCGCCAGCAGCCCGGGGAGGGGGACGGGGAGTGAAAAACTGTTTTTT
D: NA; size: NA; V: TRBV2; J: TRBJ1-5; CDR3: CASRPGSRGSNQPQHF; DNA: TGTGCCAGCAGGCCCGGGTCACGAGGGAGCAATCAGCCCCAGCATTTT
D: NA; size: many; V: TRBV5-1; J: TRBJ1-5; CDR3: CAGSGRPQHF; DNA: TGCGCCGGGTCCGGGAGGCCCCAGCATTTT
D: TRBD1; size: few; V: TRBV9; J: TRBJ1-3; CDR3: CASSSRTGVDTIYF; DNA: TGTGCCAGCAGCTCCCGGACAGGGGTGGACACCATATATTTT
D: NA; size: NA; V: TRBV5-4; J: TRBJ1-1; CDR3: CASRNDLGANTEAFF; DNA: TGTGCCAGCAGGAACGACCTAGGAGCGAACACTGAAGCTTTCTTT
D: NA; size: NA; V: TRBV1; J: TRBJ2-1; CDR3: CTPYGGGPSGDEQFF; DNA: TGCACCCCTTACGGTGGCGGACCCAGCGGGGATGAGCAGTTCTTC
D: NA; size: NA; V: TRBV15; J: TRBJ2-7; CDR3: CATSRDMGRGEQYF; DNA: TGTGCCACCAGCAGAGATATGGGCCGGGGCGAGCAGTACTTC
D: TRBD1; size: NA; V: TRBV19; J: TRBJ1-1; CDR3: CASSIKDRGAVTEAFF; DNA: TGTGCCAGTAGTATAAAGGACAGGGGGGCGGTCACTGAAGCTTTCTTT
D: NA; size: NA; V: TRBV6-1; J: TRBJ1-6; CDR3: CASSEAGGWSPLHF; DNA: TGTGCCAGCAGTGAAGCAGGGGGTTGGTCACCCCTCCACTTT
D: TRBD1; size: few; V: TRBV19; J: TRBJ1-4; CDR3: CATRSTGTGGSEVFF; DNA: TGTGCCACCCGCTCCACCGGGACAGGGGGCTCCGAGGTGTTTTTT
D: NA; size: NA; V: TRBV3-1/TRBV3-2; J: TRBJ2-5; CDR3: CASSQERRETQYF; DNA: TGTGCCAGCAGCCAAGAGCGGCGAGAGACCCAGTACTTC
D: NA; size: NA; V: TRBV28; J: TRBJ1-6; CDR3: CASSKRAGGRNSPLHF; DNA: TGTGCCAGCAGCAAACGGGCGGGGGGGCGAAATTCACCCCTCCACTTT
D: NA; size: NA; V: TRBV19; J: TRBJ1-1; CDR3: CASRSGGMNTEAFF; DNA: TGTGCCAGTAGGTCAGGAGGGATGAACACTGAAGCTTTCTTT
D: TRBD2; size: NA; V: TRBV5-6; J: TRBJ2-2; CDR3: CASSPLAGGGTGELFF; DNA: TGTGCCAGCAGCCCTCTGGCGGGGGGCGGCACCGGGGAGCTGTTTTTT
D: TRBD2; size: NA; V: TRBV5-1; J: TRBJ2-5; CDR3: CASSPGTSGQETQYF; DNA: TGCGCCAGCAGCCCAGGAACTAGCGGACAAGAGACCCAGTACTTC
D: NA; size: NA; V: TRBV9; J: TRBJ2-7; CDR3: CASSVADTLDEQYF; DNA: TGTGCCAGCAGCGTGGCCGACACCTTAGACGAGCAGTACTTC
D: TRBD2; size: NA; V: TRBV11-2; J: TRBJ2-7; CDR3: CASSLDLGGVDEQYF; DNA: TGTGCCAGCAGCTTAGATTTGGGGGGGGTCGACGAGCAGTACTTC
D: TRBD2; size: few; V: TRBV6-5; J: TRBJ2-7; CDR3: CASNLLAGGSYEQYF; DNA: TGTGCCAGCAACCTACTAGCGGGAGGATCCTACGAGCAGTACTTC
D: TRBD2; size: NA; V: TRBV7-9; J: TRBJ2-5; CDR3: CASSLGERGAQETQYF; DNA: TGTGCCAGCAGCTTAGGCGAGCGGGGGGCGCAAGAGACCCAGTACTTC
D: NA; size: NA; V: TRBV3-1/TRBV3-2; J: TRBJ1-1; CDR3: CASSQGSVNTEAFF; DNA: TGTGCCAGCAGCCAAGGGTCGGTGAACACTGAAGCTTTCTTT
D: NA; size: NA; V: TRBV4-2; J: TRBJ2-7; CDR3: CASSQGRQRNYEQYF; DNA: TGTGCCAGCAGCCAAGGCCGACAGCGAAACTACGAGCAGTACTTC
D: TRBD1; size: NA; V: TRBV6-5; J: TRBJ1-2; CDR3: CASNGGQGATYGYTF; DNA: TGTGCCAGCAATGGGGGGCAGGGGGCGACATATGGCTACACCTTC
D: NA; size: NA; V: TRBV19; J: TRBJ1-2; CDR3: CASSGHLGPRFGYTF; DNA: TGTGCCAGTAGCGGGCACCTGGGGCCCCGGTTTGGCTACACCTTC
D: NA; size: NA; V: TRBV2; J: TRBJ1-4; CDR3: CASGLGVEKLFF; DNA: TGTGCCAGCGGATTGGGCGTCGAAAAACTGTTTTTT
D: TRBD2; size: once; V: TRBV28; J: TRBJ2-3; CDR3: CASSKLAGGADTQYF; DNA: TGTGCCAGCAGCAAACTAGCGGGAGGCGCAGATACGCAGTATTTT
D: NA; size: NA; V: TRBV3-1/TRBV3-2; J: TRBJ2-7; CDR3: CASSPRGSVSSYEQYF; DNA: TGTGCCAGCAGTCCCCGGGGGAGCGTGAGCTCCTACGAGCAGTACTTC
D: TRBD2; size: NA; V: TRBV5-4; J: TRBJ2-3; CDR3: CASSPGLAGTDTQYF; DNA: TGTGCCAGCAGCCCTGGACTAGCGGGTACAGATACGCAGTATTTT
D: TRBD1; size: NA; V: TRBV19; J: TRBJ2-5; CDR3: CASNRGHGETQYF; DNA: TGTGCCAGTAACAGGGGGCATGGGGAGACCCAGTACTTC
D: NA; size: NA; V: TRBV10-1; J: TRBJ1-5; CDR3: CATPPQGNSNQPQHF; DNA: TGCGCCACCCCGCCCCAGGGTAATAGCAATCAGCCCCAGCATTTT
D: NA; size: few; V: TRBV6-5; J: TRBJ1-3; CDR3: CASSAGQFSGNTIYF; DNA: TGTGCCAGCAGCGCAGGACAGTTCTCTGGAAACACCATATATTTT
D: NA; size: NA; V: TRBV9; J: TRBJ2-1; CDR3: CASSVEGVATYNEQFF; DNA: TGTGCCAGCAGCGTAGAGGGGGTGGCGACGTACAATGAGCAGTTCTTC
D: NA; size: NA; V: TRBV5-5; J: TRBJ1-6; CDR3: CASSPLTTGSPLHF; DNA: TGTGCCAGCAGCCCACTTACGACAGGATCACCCCTCCACTTT
D: NA; size: NA; V: TRBV3-1/TRBV3-2; J: TRBJ2-7; CDR3: CASSPRDSYEQYF; DNA: TGTGCCAGCAGCCCCAGGGACTCCTACGAGCAGTACTTC
D: TRBD1; size: once; V: TRBV5-8; J: TRBJ1-1; CDR3: CASATPTGTGVTEAFF; DNA: TGTGCCAGCGCCACACCGACCGGGACAGGGGTTACTGAAGCTTTCTTT